The 17 T cell receptor beta chains reported below all come from one sample, sequenced in a study of CD8 T cells in Susac syndrome. With random hexamers, roughly 0.45 to 1 ug RNA was reverse transcribed. Using its own MiXCR run on the immunoSEQ multiplex PCR reads, TCRdb lists one record per CDR3 protein. The sample shows 70,000 to 100,000 distinct CDR3 sequences, around 96% of them seen only once. The specimen sequenced was CD8+ T cells from PBMCs. The receptor set was obtained from a human donor with Susac syndrome.

This clonotype was picked up one time. This chain uses TRBV29-1 with TRBJ1-1, with 9 bases fitting TRBD1. The CDR3 has 13 residues. CDR1 and CDR2 from the germline V gene are SQVTM and ANQGSEA. V shed 7 bases, J shed 3 bases, and the junction held 6 bases outside the gene matches. This CDR3 reads CSAGTGPDTEAFF. For the CDR3, the DNA is TGCAGCGCCGGGACAGGGCCGGACACTGAAGCTTTCTTT.

The V and J genes are TRBV24-1 and TRBJ2-1; TRBD2 matches at 14 bases. The length of the CDR3 is 15 residues. Germline CDR1 is KGHDR and CDR2 is SFDVKD. After removal of 7 bases from V and 6 bases from J, the junction contained 4 bases not matched to a gene. The CDR3 DNA sequence: TGTGCCACCAGGGGGACTAGCGGGAGACCCAATGAGCAGTTCTTC. Protein sequence: CATRGTSGRPNEQFF.

The V call is TRBV18, the J call TRBJ2-3, with D perhaps matching TRBD1 (6 bases). V was clipped by 3 bases and J by 10 bases, with 17 bases between them. This CDR3 spans 14 amino acids. CDR1 KGHSH and CDR2 LQKENI come from the germline V gene. Here the CDR3 reads CASSPPRGGSSQYF. The CDR3 bases are TGTGCCAGCTCACCCCCGAGAGGGGGTTCGTCGCAGTATTTT.

V gene TRBV6-2 or TRBV6-3 combines with J gene TRBJ2-1; possibly TRBD2 for D (5 bases). V was pared by 6 bases and J by 15 bases, with 15 bases between. The CDR3 is made up of 11 amino acids. Germline V gives CDR1 MNHEY, CDR2 SVGEGT. The chain's CDR3 is CASRTAGIRFF. The CDR3, as DNA: TGTGCCAGCAGGACGGCCGGGATTCGGTTCTTC.

The J gene is TRBJ2-1, the V gene TRBV9; 8 positions agree with TRBD2. Germline CDR1 reads SGDLS; CDR2 reads YYNGEE. CDR3 length: 18 residues. The junction had 16 bases not matched to a gene; V was cut back by 4 bases and J by 4 bases. CDR3 in amino acids: CASSPGGGFGTGYNEQFF. The CDR3 DNA follows: TGTGCCAGCAGCCCGGGGGGGGGTTTCGGGACTGGATACAATGAGCAGTTCTTC. Based on the CDR3 plus reference TRBV9 and TRBJ2-1, the full variable domain is DSGVTQTPKHLITATGQRVTLRCSPRSGDLSVYWYQQSLDQGLQFLIQYYNGEERAKGNILERFSAQQFPDLHSELNLSSLELGDSALYFCASSPGGGFGTGYNEQFFGPGTRLTVL.

The chain recombines TRBV20-1 with TRBJ2-5; D possibly corresponds to TRBD1 (6 bases). V was shortened by 2 bases and J by 2 bases, with 9 bases between the two germline ends. Germline lookup yields CDR1 DFQATT and CDR2 SNEGSKA (reference sequence). The CDR3 length is 13 residues. The CDR3, as DNA: TGCAGTGCTAGACGGACAGCGCAAGAGACCCAGTACTTC. Protein product: CSARRTAQETQYF.

The V and J genes are TRBV28 and TRBJ2-7; D possibly corresponds to TRBD2 (5 bases). The ends were cut back, 8 bases at V and 0 bases at J, with 14 bases in the middle. The CDR3 runs to 14 residues. Germline CDR1 MDHEN, CDR2 SYDVKM. CDR3: CASRTASGSYEQYV. The CDR3 nucleotides are TGTGCCAGCCGGACTGCCTCGGGCTCCTACGAGCAGTACGTC.

V usage is TRBV20-1 and J usage is TRBJ2-7, with 9 bases aligning to TRBD2. CDR3 length equals 16 residues. Germline trimming cut 2 bases from V and 3 bases from J; bases unmatched to any gene: 11. The germline gives CDR1 DFQATT, CDR2 SNEGSKA (reference sequence). The CDR3: CSARWRGGQASYEQYF. CDR3 bases: TGCAGTGCTAGATGGCGGGGGGGCCAGGCAAGCTACGAGCAGTACTTC.

This clonotype turned up a few times. The CDR3 reads CASSLRGEGPDNEQFF. The CDR3 DNA is TGTGCCAGCAGCCTACGAGGTGAGGGGCCGGACAATGAGCAGTTCTTC. This chain links TRBV7-9 with TRBJ2-1, with D perhaps given as TRBD1 or TRBD2 (5 bases each). Trimming took off 5 bases at V and 5 bases at J, with 19 bases between the two ends. The CDR3 loop spans 16 amino acids. Germline V gives CDR1 SEHNR, CDR2 FQNEAQ (reference sequence).

The rearrangement uses TRBV14 and TRBJ2-2; tentatively, D is TRBD2 (5 bases). Per germline, CDR1 SGHDN and CDR2 FVKESK. This CDR3 is built from 13 residues. V gave up 4 bases and J gave up 13 bases, with 16 bases separating them. The CDR3 region is CASSLRTGLSLFF. The CDR3 coding sequence is TGTGCCAGCAGCCTGAGGACTGGACTGTCGCTGTTTTTT. Supplemented by reference TRBV14 and TRBJ2-2, the full variable domain reads EAGVTQFPSHSVIEKGQTVTLRCDPISGHDNLYWYRRVMGKEIKFLLHFVKESKQDESGMPNNRFLAERTGGTYSTLKVQPAELEDSGVYFCASSLRTGLSLFFGEGSRLTVL.

This clonotype was found once. The chain uses TRBV13 and TRBJ1-1; D uncertain. This CDR3 contains 14 residues. Germline lookup yields CDR1 PRHDT and CDR2 FYEKMQ (reference sequence). Trimming stripped 1 base from V and 3 bases from J, with 9 bases between. DNA for the CDR3: TGTGCCAGCAGCTTAGCGGGGTGGGACACTGAAGCTTTCTTT. Translating it yields CASSLAGWDTEAFF.

The chain recombines TRBV3-1 with TRBJ2-1, with 14 bases aligning to TRBD2. J was trimmed by 9 bases and V by 0 bases; bases with no gene match: 7. The CDR3 runs 17 residues. Germline-derived CDR1 and CDR2 are LGHDT and YNNKEL (reference sequence). Here the CDR3 reads CASSQDTGLAGASEQFF. The CDR3 DNA follows: TGTGCCAGCAGCCAAGATACGGGACTAGCGGGAGCGAGTGAGCAGTTCTTC.

The V and J genes are TRBV2 and TRBJ2-4; no clear D gene. The CDR3 covers 13 residues. CDR1 SNHLY and CDR2 FYNNEI come from the germline V gene. V lost 9 bases to trimming and J lost 0 bases, with 9 bases between them. CDR3 nucleotides: TGTGCCAGTTCCGATCTAGCCAAAAACATTCAGTACTTC. Amino acid sequence: CASSDLAKNIQYF.

The chain has TRBV27 and TRBJ2-5, with 8 bases that match TRBD2. The CDR3 sequence is 16 residues long. With 6 bases clipped from V and 5 bases from J, the junction kept 14 bases outside the gene matches. Germline CDR1 and CDR2: MNHEY and SMNVEV (reference sequence). The chain's CDR3 is CASSPHGAGGWETQYF. The DNA for the CDR3 is TGTGCCAGCAGCCCCCACGGGGCGGGGGGTTGGGAGACCCAGTACTTC.

The CDR3 DNA follows: TGCAGCGTTGCGTTTAGCGGGACTCAAGAGACCCAGTACTTC. It yields the protein CSVAFSGTQETQYF. The chain combines TRBV29-1 with TRBJ2-5, with 8 bases that match TRBD2. V was clipped by 4 bases and J by 2 bases; unmatched bases: 6. CDR3 size: 14 residues. CDR1 is SQVTM, CDR2 ANQGSEA, per germline. The variable domain in full, with the rest retrieved from reference TRBV29-1 and TRBJ2-5, is SAVISQKPSRDICQRGTSLTIQCQVDSQVTMMFWYRQQPGQSLTLIATANQGSEATYESGFVIDKFPISRPNLTFSTLTVSNMSPEDSSIYLCSVAFSGTQETQYFGPGTRLLVL.

The chain couples TRBV9 to TRBJ2-7; a weak D match, TRBD1 (6 bases). CDR3 size: 15 residues. CDR1 is SGDLS, CDR2 YYNGEE, per germline. The V and J ends lost 5 bases and 2 bases respectively, with 17 bases between them. The CDR3 here is CASSPPTGSPYEQYF. For the CDR3, the DNA is TGTGCCAGCAGTCCACCTACAGGGAGTCCCTACGAGCAGTACTTC.

This clonotype was detected a few times. The V call is TRBV27, the J call TRBJ2-1; D is undetermined. Germline-derived CDR1 and CDR2 are MNHEY and SMNVEV (reference sequence). This CDR3 has 12 residues. The V end was cut by 3 bases, the J end by 6 bases, with 6 bases between. The CDR3 region is CASSLPGNEQFF. In nucleotides, the CDR3 is TGTGCCAGCAGTTTGCCCGGCAATGAGCAGTTCTTC.